This is a list of T cell receptor beta chains from one sample in a study of Graves' ophthalmopathy and Graves' hyperthyroidism. TCRdb re-derived calls from the multiplex PCR reads in MiXCR, one entry per CDR3 protein. The data contain 600,000 to 650,000 distinct CDR3 sequences, 22% of them singletons. Sample: peripheral blood. The receptors derive from a woman aged 18-29 years with stable Graves' hyperthyroidism. Some clones in this sample may be carry-over from other donors' samples. The CDR3 runs from the conserved cysteine through the conserved F or W. The order of the fields is J gene, clone size, V gene, D gene, CDR3 protein, CDR3 DNA. A D gene is named only where the DNA matches it firmly. Not all rows give a size; the values are once, few, many and, for expanded clones, a class.

J gene: TRBJ2-7; clone size: -; V gene: TRBV2; D gene: -; CDR3 protein: CASSWDGEQYF; CDR3 DNA: TGTGCCAGCAGCTGGGACGGTGAGCAGTACTTC
J gene: TRBJ1-1; clone size: many; V gene: TRBV5-1; D gene: -; CDR3 protein: CASRRGTSTEAFF; CDR3 DNA: TGCGCCAGCAGGCGGGGGACGAGCACTGAAGCTTTCTTT
J gene: TRBJ2-7; clone size: -; V gene: TRBV7-2; D gene: -; CDR3 protein: CASSVAPVLTTYEQYF; CDR3 DNA: TGTGCCAGCAGCGTAGCACCTGTGCTTACTACGTACGAGCAGTACTTC
J gene: TRBJ1-3; clone size: many; V gene: TRBV7-9; D gene: TRBD1; CDR3 protein: CASSQGQVGNTIYF; CDR3 DNA: TGTGCCAGCAGCCAGGGACAGGTGGGAAACACCATATATTTT
J gene: TRBJ2-7; clone size: many; V gene: TRBV30; D gene: -; CDR3 protein: CAWAQGGPYEQYF; CDR3 DNA: TGTGCCTGGGCCCAGGGGGGACCCTACGAGCAGTACTTC
J gene: TRBJ2-7; clone size: few; V gene: TRBV6-1; D gene: -; CDR3 protein: CASILGTDEPEQYF; CDR3 DNA: TGTGCCAGCATTCTAGGGACGGACGAACCCGAGCAGTACTTC
J gene: TRBJ1-1; clone size: -; V gene: TRBV12-3/TRBV12-4; D gene: -; CDR3 protein: CASSLAPFQWQATEAFF; CDR3 DNA: TGTGCCAGCAGTTTAGCCCCGTTCCAATGGCAGGCCACTGAAGCTTTCTTT
J gene: TRBJ2-3; clone size: -; V gene: TRBV5-1; D gene: -; CDR3 protein: CASSLGLSVDTQYF; CDR3 DNA: TGCGCCAGCAGCTTGGGACTTTCAGTAGATACGCAGTATTTT
J gene: TRBJ2-2; clone size: many; V gene: TRBV7-9; D gene: -; CDR3 protein: CASSFGRGELFF; CDR3 DNA: TGTGCCAGCAGCTTCGGGAGAGGGGAGCTGTTTTTT
J gene: TRBJ2-6; clone size: many; V gene: TRBV20-1; D gene: -; CDR3 protein: CSAIDSSGANVLTF; CDR3 DNA: TGCAGTGCTATTGACAGCTCTGGGGCCAACGTCCTGACTTTC
J gene: TRBJ2-5; clone size: many; V gene: TRBV7-2; D gene: -; CDR3 protein: CASSRTQGQETQYF; CDR3 DNA: TGTGCCAGCAGCCGGACCCAGGGGCAAGAGACCCAGTACTTC
J gene: TRBJ2-5; clone size: many; V gene: TRBV20-1; D gene: TRBD2; CDR3 protein: CSASERGGQGKTQYF; CDR3 DNA: TGCAGTGCTAGTGAGCGGGGGGGCCAGGGGAAGACCCAGTACTTC
J gene: TRBJ2-7; clone size: -; V gene: TRBV20-1; D gene: -; CDR3 protein: CSARDLSGTEQYF; CDR3 DNA: TGCAGTGCTAGAGATTTAAGCGGGACAGAGCAGTACTTC
J gene: TRBJ1-2; clone size: few; V gene: TRBV5-1; D gene: TRBD1; CDR3 protein: CASSRRTGQDSYGYTF; CDR3 DNA: TGCGCCAGCAGCCGGCGGACGGGACAGGATTCCTATGGCTACACCTTC
J gene: TRBJ1-3; clone size: -; V gene: TRBV7-2; D gene: -; CDR3 protein: CASSFIRGDTIYF; CDR3 DNA: TGTGCCAGCAGCTTTATTAGAGGCGACACCATATATTTT
J gene: TRBJ1-5; clone size: few; V gene: TRBV18; D gene: -; CDR3 protein: CASSDSRGSDQPQHF; CDR3 DNA: TGTGCCAGCTCAGACTCGCGGGGGTCAGATCAGCCCCAGCATTTT
J gene: TRBJ2-7; clone size: many; V gene: TRBV7-6; D gene: TRBD2; CDR3 protein: CASSPLSGEASYEQYF; CDR3 DNA: TGTGCCAGCAGCCCCCTTAGCGGGGAGGCCTCCTACGAGCAGTACTTC
J gene: TRBJ1-2; clone size: many; V gene: TRBV12-3/TRBV12-4; D gene: -; CDR3 protein: CASSLMRGSGYTF; CDR3 DNA: TGTGCCAGCAGTTTGATGAGGGGAAGCGGCTACACCTTC
J gene: TRBJ2-7; clone size: -; V gene: TRBV12-3/TRBV12-4; D gene: TRBD2; CDR3 protein: CASSLAGGLAGYEQYF; CDR3 DNA: TGTGCCAGCAGTTTAGCGGGGGGACTAGCGGGATACGAGCAGTACTTC
J gene: TRBJ1-1; clone size: many; V gene: TRBV19; D gene: -; CDR3 protein: CASKRTEDTEAFF; CDR3 DNA: TGTGCCAGTAAGAGGACAGAGGACACTGAAGCTTTCTTT
J gene: TRBJ2-7; clone size: -; V gene: TRBV5-6; D gene: -; CDR3 protein: CASSRVSEQYF; CDR3 DNA: TGTGCCAGCAGCCGGGTAAGCGAGCAGTACTTC
J gene: TRBJ2-7; clone size: -; V gene: TRBV19; D gene: -; CDR3 protein: CASSTPGSRFYEQYF; CDR3 DNA: TGTGCCAGTAGTACTCCGGGCAGCAGGTTTTACGAGCAGTACTTC
J gene: TRBJ1-5; clone size: -; V gene: TRBV6-1; D gene: TRBD1; CDR3 protein: CASSDRTGGSNQPQHF; CDR3 DNA: TGTGCCAGCAGTGATAGGACAGGGGGAAGCAATCAGCCCCAGCATTTT
J gene: TRBJ1-5; clone size: -; V gene: TRBV20-1; D gene: TRBD1; CDR3 protein: CSAAPGQGAQPQHF; CDR3 DNA: TGCAGTGCCGCCCCCGGACAGGGTGCTCAGCCCCAGCATTTT
J gene: TRBJ1-2; clone size: many; V gene: TRBV7-9; D gene: -; CDR3 protein: CASSLNTGYTF; CDR3 DNA: TGTGCCAGCAGCTTAAACACTGGCTACACCTTC
J gene: TRBJ2-3; clone size: -; V gene: TRBV11-1; D gene: -; CDR3 protein: CASSAPFLSGDDTQYF; CDR3 DNA: TGTGCCAGCAGCGCTCCCTTCCTATCGGGCGACGATACGCAGTATTTT
J gene: TRBJ1-2; clone size: once; V gene: TRBV13; D gene: -; CDR3 protein: CASSERPNRAGGYGYTF; CDR3 DNA: TGTGCCAGCAGCGAGCGACCGAACAGGGCCGGGGGCTATGGCTACACCTTC
J gene: TRBJ1-1; clone size: once; V gene: TRBV29-1; D gene: -; CDR3 protein: CSVDVNLNTEAFF; CDR3 DNA: TGCAGCGTTGACGTAAACCTGAACACTGAAGCTTTCTTT
J gene: TRBJ1-2; clone size: many; V gene: TRBV2; D gene: TRBD1; CDR3 protein: CASSRQGRYRGFDYGYTF; CDR3 DNA: TGTGCCAGCAGTCGTCAGGGAAGATACAGGGGGTTCGACTATGGCTACACCTTC
J gene: TRBJ2-5; clone size: -; V gene: TRBV29-1; D gene: -; CDR3 protein: CSVESLTETQYF; CDR3 DNA: TGCAGCGTTGAAAGCCTTACCGAGACCCAGTACTTC
J gene: TRBJ2-7; clone size: -; V gene: TRBV6-5; D gene: TRBD2; CDR3 protein: CASSYARGGAASYEQYF; CDR3 DNA: TGTGCCAGCAGTTACGCCCGGGGGGGCGCGGCCTCCTACGAGCAGTACTTC
J gene: TRBJ1-5; clone size: many; V gene: TRBV20-1; D gene: -; CDR3 protein: CSATQGSRGQPQHF; CDR3 DNA: TGCAGTGCTACCCAGGGGAGTAGAGGTCAGCCCCAGCATTTT
J gene: TRBJ2-2; clone size: many; V gene: TRBV10-1; D gene: TRBD2; CDR3 protein: CASSDLAGTGGPGELFF; CDR3 DNA: TGCGCCAGCAGCGACCTAGCGGGAACCGGTGGTCCCGGGGAGCTGTTTTTT
J gene: TRBJ2-6; clone size: many; V gene: TRBV2; D gene: TRBD1; CDR3 protein: CASRIQGTTGANVLTF; CDR3 DNA: TGTGCCAGCAGGATACAGGGGACGACTGGGGCCAACGTCCTGACTTTC
J gene: TRBJ1-2; clone size: -; V gene: TRBV18; D gene: -; CDR3 protein: CASSPDRMLGYTF; CDR3 DNA: TGTGCCAGCTCACCTGACAGGATGTTGGGCTACACCTTC
J gene: TRBJ2-5; clone size: -; V gene: TRBV20-1; D gene: -; CDR3 protein: CSARDIRAPVAQYF; CDR3 DNA: TGCAGTGCTAGAGATATAAGGGCCCCTGTGGCCCAGTACTTC
J gene: TRBJ1-5; clone size: -; V gene: TRBV28; D gene: TRBD1; CDR3 protein: CASSLRHRGGNQPQHF; CDR3 DNA: TGTGCCAGCAGTTTAAGACACAGGGGAGGCAATCAGCCCCAGCATTTT
J gene: TRBJ2-7; clone size: many; V gene: TRBV5-1; D gene: -; CDR3 protein: CASSLTDTSETYEQYF; CDR3 DNA: TGCGCCAGCAGCCTTACAGACACCTCTGAGACCTACGAGCAGTACTTC
J gene: TRBJ2-5; clone size: many; V gene: TRBV2; D gene: TRBD1; CDR3 protein: CASSDGQGAFWETQYF; CDR3 DNA: TGTGCCAGCAGTGATGGACAGGGGGCGTTTTGGGAGACCCAGTACTTC
J gene: TRBJ2-5; clone size: many; V gene: TRBV6-5; D gene: TRBD2; CDR3 protein: CASRLAGIVETQYF; CDR3 DNA: TGTGCCAGTAGATTAGCGGGGATTGTGGAGACCCAGTACTTC
J gene: TRBJ2-2; clone size: -; V gene: TRBV6-1; D gene: -; CDR3 protein: CASSLYPTGVNTGELFF; CDR3 DNA: TGTGCCAGCAGCTTGTACCCGACAGGCGTGAACACCGGGGAGCTGTTTTTT
J gene: TRBJ1-2; clone size: -; V gene: TRBV2; D gene: -; CDR3 protein: CASGRGGWSYGYTF; CDR3 DNA: TGTGCCAGCGGTCGCGGAGGATGGAGCTATGGCTACACCTTC
J gene: TRBJ2-2; clone size: -; V gene: TRBV3-1; D gene: -; CDR3 protein: CASSQDPRATGELFF; CDR3 DNA: TGTGCCAGCAGCCAAGACCCAAGGGCCACCGGGGAGCTGTTTTTT
J gene: TRBJ2-2; clone size: -; V gene: TRBV12-3/TRBV12-4; D gene: -; CDR3 protein: CASSFDGRGTGELFF; CDR3 DNA: TGTGCCAGCAGTTTCGATGGGCGAGGCACCGGGGAGCTGTTTTTT
J gene: TRBJ2-5; clone size: -; V gene: TRBV7-6; D gene: TRBD2; CDR3 protein: CASSRTSGRARGETQYF; CDR3 DNA: TGTGCCAGCAGTCGGACTAGCGGGAGGGCCCGGGGAGAGACCCAGTACTTC
J gene: TRBJ2-5; clone size: -; V gene: TRBV7-2; D gene: TRBD2; CDR3 protein: CASSPGVAGVPETQYF; CDR3 DNA: TGTGCCAGCAGCCCTGGGGTAGCGGGAGTCCCGGAGACCCAGTACTTC